These T cell receptor beta chains were read from a single sample in a study of PD-L1 blockade in urothelial cancer. Produced via immunoSEQ multiplex PCR; TCRdb's table is partial and in-frame only. Found here are some 110,000 clones, 80% to 90% of them singletons; the top ten hold around 1.7%. The sequenced sample was PBMCs, obtained around atezolizumab (anti-PD-L1) treatment. The receptor source for this set is a man in his 60s with urothelial cancer. CDR3s include the opening cysteine and the closing phenylalanine or tryptophan. D genes are given only for firm matches. Clone size appears in some rows only: once, few, many, or a class for an expanded clone.

CDR3: CASSVDGGRGYNGQFF
DNA: TGTGCCAGCAGCGTAGATGGCGGGAGAGGCTACAATGGGCAGTTCTTC
D: TRBD2
V: TRBV9
J: TRBJ2-1
size: .

CDR3: CASRKGVAGNNEQFF
DNA: TGTGCCAGCAGAAAGGGTGTAGCGGGGAACAATGAGCAGTTCTTC
D: TRBD2
V: TRBV5-4
J: TRBJ2-1
size: .

CDR3: CASRGPGQGYEQYF
DNA: TGTGCCAGCAGGGGCCCAGGACAGGGCTACGAGCAGTACTTC
D: TRBD1
V: TRBV2
J: TRBJ2-7
size: .

CDR3: CASSLGVREAFF
DNA: TGTGCCAGCAGCTTAGGTGTCCGTGAAGCTTTCTTT
D: .
V: TRBV11-1
J: TRBJ1-1
size: .

CDR3: CASSLGRGLAGELFF
DNA: TGCGCCAGCAGCTTGGGCAGGGGGCTCGCCGGGGAGCTGTTTTTT
D: TRBD1
V: TRBV5-1
J: TRBJ2-2
size: .

CDR3: CASSPMSGGASYNEQFF
DNA: TGTGCCAGCTCACCAATGAGCGGGGGGGCCTCATACAATGAGCAGTTCTTC
D: TRBD2
V: TRBV18
J: TRBJ2-1
size: .

CDR3: CASSFGAGVLYNEQFF
DNA: TGTGCCAGCAGCTTCGGAGCGGGAGTTCTATACAATGAGCAGTTCTTC
D: TRBD2
V: TRBV5-4
J: TRBJ2-1
size: .

CDR3: CASSPGEGFEQYF
DNA: TGTGCCAGCAGCCCGGGGGAGGGCTTCGAGCAGTACTTC
D: TRBD2
V: TRBV7-2
J: TRBJ2-7
size: .

CDR3: CASRPRLAGEEGEQFF
DNA: TGTGCCAGCAGGCCCAGACTAGCGGGAGAGGAGGGTGAGCAGTTCTTC
D: TRBD2
V: TRBV7-9
J: TRBJ2-1
size: .

CDR3: CASSSQPGQAYNEQFF
DNA: TGCGCCAGCAGCTCACAACCGGGACAGGCGTACAATGAGCAGTTCTTC
D: TRBD1
V: TRBV5-1
J: TRBJ2-1
size: .

CDR3: CASSPAGLGEQFF
DNA: TGTGCCAGCAGCCCGGCCGGACTGGGGGAGCAGTTCTTC
D: .
V: TRBV7-9
J: TRBJ2-1
size: .

CDR3: CASSYGQGVDEQFF
DNA: TGTGCCAGCAGCTATGGACAGGGAGTGGATGAGCAGTTCTTC
D: TRBD1
V: TRBV7-8
J: TRBJ2-1
size: .

CDR3: CASRTATVYGYTF
DNA: TGTGCCAGCAGGACCGCGACAGTCTATGGCTACACCTTC
D: .
V: TRBV2
J: TRBJ1-2
size: .

CDR3: CASSVDQSFEQYF
DNA: TGTGCCAGCAGCGTAGATCAGTCCTTCGAGCAGTACTTC
D: .
V: TRBV9
J: TRBJ2-7
size: .

CDR3: CASSLGGSGTDTQYF
DNA: TGTGCCAGCAGTTTGGGGGGATCTGGCACAGATACGCAGTATTTT
D: .
V: TRBV28
J: TRBJ2-3
size: .

CDR3: CASSSGLAGVYEQYF
DNA: TGCGCCAGCAGCTCGGGACTAGCGGGGGTCTACGAGCAGTACTTC
D: TRBD2
V: TRBV5-1
J: TRBJ2-7
size: once

CDR3: CASSQGPTRGYTF
DNA: TGTGCCAGCAGCCAGGGTCCAACGAGGGGCTACACCTTC
D: .
V: TRBV5-5
J: TRBJ1-2
size: .

CDR3: CASRGGGTRGYTF
DNA: TGTGCCAGCCGCGGTGGCGGAACGCGAGGCTACACCTTC
D: .
V: TRBV28
J: TRBJ1-2
size: .

CDR3: CASSPSYTDTQYF
DNA: TGTGCCAGCAGCCCCTCTTACACAGATACGCAGTATTTT
D: .
V: TRBV7-3
J: TRBJ2-3
size: .

CDR3: CASRTGVWEQYF
DNA: TGTGCCAGCAGGACAGGAGTCTGGGAGCAGTACTTC
D: .
V: TRBV28
J: TRBJ2-7
size: once

CDR3: CASSHPGQGDRTDTQYF
DNA: TGCGCCAGCAGCCACCCAGGACAGGGTGATAGGACAGATACGCAGTATTTT
D: TRBD1
V: TRBV4-1
J: TRBJ2-3
size: .

CDR3: CASSPTGLNQPQHF
DNA: TGTGCCAGCAGCCCCACAGGGCTAAATCAGCCCCAGCATTTT
D: .
V: TRBV7-6
J: TRBJ1-5
size: .

CDR3: CATSRGNSGVSTDTQYF
DNA: TGTGCCACCAGCAGAGGAAATAGCGGGGTTAGCACAGATACGCAGTATTTT
D: TRBD2
V: TRBV15
J: TRBJ2-3
size: .

CDR3: CASKAVGSGNTIYF
DNA: TGTGCCAGCAAGGCGGTCGGCTCTGGAAACACCATATATTTT
D: .
V: TRBV2
J: TRBJ1-3
size: once

CDR3: CASSPQRGPYLGADTQYF
DNA: TGTGCCAGCAGCCCCCAGCGGGGGCCTTATTTGGGGGCAGATACGCAGTATTTT
D: TRBD2
V: TRBV9
J: TRBJ2-3
size: once

CDR3: CASSLAQALRYEQYF
DNA: TGCGCCAGCAGCTTGGCCCAGGCCCTGCGCTACGAGCAGTACTTC
D: .
V: TRBV5-1
J: TRBJ2-7
size: .

CDR3: CASSPGTGGYF
DNA: TGTGCCAGCAGCCCCGGGACAGGGGGGTATTTT
D: TRBD1
V: TRBV28
J: TRBJ2-3
size: .

CDR3: CASSEGAHEAYEQYF
DNA: TGTGCCAGCAGCGAAGGGGCCCATGAAGCCTACGAGCAGTACTTC
D: .
V: TRBV13
J: TRBJ2-7
size: .

CDR3: CASSFDRDLAKNIQYF
DNA: TGTGCCAGCAGTTTTGACAGGGACCTAGCCAAAAACATTCAGTACTTC
D: TRBD1
V: TRBV5-4
J: TRBJ2-4
size: .

CDR3: CASSSLPGYLQETQYF
DNA: TGTGCCAGCAGCTCCCTCCCGGGGTACCTCCAAGAGACCCAGTACTTC
D: .
V: TRBV27
J: TRBJ2-5
size: .

CDR3: CASSPPGTGGSYEQYF
DNA: TGTGCCAGCAGCCCACCCGGGACAGGGGGCTCCTACGAGCAGTACTTC
D: TRBD1
V: TRBV27
J: TRBJ2-7
size: .

CDR3: CASSIGPGTGIHEQYF
DNA: TGTGCCAGTAGTATAGGACCGGGGACAGGGATCCACGAGCAGTACTTC
D: TRBD1
V: TRBV19
J: TRBJ2-7
size: .

CDR3: CASSYQASGRSGEQYF
DNA: TGTGCCAGCAGTTACCAGGCTAGCGGGAGATCTGGAGAGCAGTACTTC
D: TRBD2
V: TRBV6-6
J: TRBJ2-7
size: .

CDR3: CASSSPGAGGPNEQFF
DNA: TGTGCCAGCAGCTCCCCGGGAGCGGGAGGGCCCAATGAGCAGTTCTTC
D: TRBD2
V: TRBV9
J: TRBJ2-1
size: .

CDR3: CASSPGGDYGYTF
DNA: TGTGCCAGCAGCCCCGGGGGAGACTATGGCTACACCTTC
D: .
V: TRBV5-6
J: TRBJ1-2
size: .

CDR3: CASGVLAGRPGELFF
DNA: TGTGCCAGCGGTGTTTTGGCAGGCCGACCCGGGGAGCTGTTTTTT
D: .
V: TRBV6-5
J: TRBJ2-2
size: .

CDR3: CASSLFPPSDRGSNQPQHF
DNA: TGTGCCAGCAGTTTATTCCCCCCATCGGACAGGGGAAGCAATCAGCCCCAGCATTTT
D: TRBD1
V: TRBV27
J: TRBJ1-5
size: .

CDR3: CASSITGGITGELFF
DNA: TGTGCCAGCAGCATCACAGGGGGGATCACCGGGGAGCTGTTTTTT
D: TRBD1
V: TRBV6-5
J: TRBJ2-2
size: .

CDR3: CASSFAPRDSQVDEQYF
DNA: TGTGCCAGCAGTTTCGCCCCTAGGGACAGTCAGGTGGACGAGCAGTACTTC
D: TRBD1
V: TRBV27
J: TRBJ2-7
size: .

CDR3: CASSETGPYSNQPQHF
DNA: TGTGCCAGCAGTGAAACAGGGCCATATAGCAATCAGCCCCAGCATTTT
D: .
V: TRBV6-1
J: TRBJ1-5
size: .

CDR3: CASSIGTGNTEAFF
DNA: TGTGCCAGTAGTATTGGGACAGGGAACACTGAAGCTTTCTTT
D: TRBD1
V: TRBV19
J: TRBJ1-1
size: .